This T cell receptor beta chain was identified during a study of radiotherapy plus CTLA-4 blockade in lung cancer. Study details: An objective response was seen in around a sixth of patients, and disease control in less than 40%.

Overall study findings and caveats: Tumor-derived TCR clones expanded in blood after radiotherapy plus ipilimumab. How blood T cell clones changed early, along with interferon-beta, reportedly forecast response best.

As for this clone: Its target is not known.

J lost 0 bases, V lost 4 bases, and 10 bases had no gene match. This CDR3 contains 16 residues. CDR1 and CDR2 from the germline V gene are SGHRS and YFSETQ. Profiled with immunoSEQ multiplex PCR; TCRdb holds only in-frame clones, not every one. The sample has 30,000 to 40,000 clones, 65% to 75% seen once; the top ten hold under 5%. The V gene is TRBV5-1, the J gene TRBJ2-7; 7 nucleotides agree with TRBD1. Sequencing was performed on peripheral blood, taken from a patient treated with radiotherapy plus ipilimumab. The receptor was isolated from a human donor with non-small cell lung cancer who had stable disease on radiotherapy plus ipilimumab. CDR3 nucleotides: TGCGCCAGCAGCGAATTCTTGGGACAGCCCTCCTACGAGCAGTACTTC. This translates into CASSEFLGQPSYEQYF.